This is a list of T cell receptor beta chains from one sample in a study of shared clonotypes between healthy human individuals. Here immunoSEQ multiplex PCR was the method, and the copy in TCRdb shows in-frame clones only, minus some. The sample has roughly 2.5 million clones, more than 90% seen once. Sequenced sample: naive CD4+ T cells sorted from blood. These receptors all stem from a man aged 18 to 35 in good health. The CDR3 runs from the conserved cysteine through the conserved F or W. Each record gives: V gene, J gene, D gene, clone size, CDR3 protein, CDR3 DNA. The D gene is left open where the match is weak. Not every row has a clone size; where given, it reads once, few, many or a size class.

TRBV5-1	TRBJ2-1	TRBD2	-	CASSPRTSLLSYNEQFF	TGCGCCAGCAGCCCCCGGACTAGTTTACTCTCCTACAATGAGCAGTTCTTC
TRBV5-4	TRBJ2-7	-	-	CASSPGGGGHYEQYF	TGTGCCAGCAGCCCCGGTGGAGGGGGGCACTACGAGCAGTACTTC
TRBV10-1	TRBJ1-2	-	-	CASSLKRTASNYGYTF	TGCGCCAGCAGTCTCAAAAGGACAGCATCCAACTATGGCTACACCTTC
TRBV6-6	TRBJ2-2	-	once	CASSSRGGELFF	TGTGCCAGCAGTTCCCGGGGGGGGGAGCTGTTTTTT
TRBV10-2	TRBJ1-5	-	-	CASSRTVNQPQHF	TGCGCCAGCAGTAGGACAGTCAATCAGCCCCAGCATTTT
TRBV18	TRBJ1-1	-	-	CASSPLDRNTEAFF	TGTGCCAGCTCACCCCTAGACAGGAACACTGAAGCTTTCTTT
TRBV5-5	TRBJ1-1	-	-	CASSLDSGGATEAFF	TGTGCCAGCAGCTTGGACTCGGGTGGGGCGACTGAAGCTTTCTTT
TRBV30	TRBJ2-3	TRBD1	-	CAWSINRGTDTQYF	TGTGCCTGGAGTATTAACAGGGGTACAGATACGCAGTATTTT
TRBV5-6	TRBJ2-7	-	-	CASSLDTGRAYEQYF	TGTGCCAGCAGCTTGGATACTGGGCGGGCCTACGAGCAGTACTTC
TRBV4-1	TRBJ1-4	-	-	CASSQEGKGGIKLFF	TGCGCCAGCAGCCAAGAAGGGAAGGGGGGAATCAAACTGTTTTTT
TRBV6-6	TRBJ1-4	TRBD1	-	CASSHQGAGEKLFF	TGTGCCAGCAGCCATCAGGGGGCTGGAGAAAAACTGTTTTTT
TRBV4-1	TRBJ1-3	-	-	CASSQRAGAGNTIYF	TGCGCCAGCAGCCAAAGGGCAGGGGCTGGAAACACCATATATTTT
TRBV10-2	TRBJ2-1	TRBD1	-	CASSASGTGVNEQFF	TGCGCCAGCAGTGCGTCCGGGACAGGGGTAAATGAGCAGTTCTTC
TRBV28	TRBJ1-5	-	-	CASSLRNQPQHF	TGTGCCAGCAGTTTACGGAACCAGCCCCAGCATTTT
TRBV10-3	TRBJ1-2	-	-	CAISEQGNYGYTF	TGTGCCATCAGTGAGCAGGGGAACTATGGCTACACCTTC
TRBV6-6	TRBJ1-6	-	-	CASNQGQGGNSPLHF	TGTGCCAGCAACCAGGGTCAGGGTGGCAATTCACCCCTCCACTTT
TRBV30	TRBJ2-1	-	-	CAWSSGGNEQFF	TGTGCCTGGAGTTCCGGGGGCAATGAGCAGTTCTTC
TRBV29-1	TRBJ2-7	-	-	CSVERGYEQYF	TGCAGCGTTGAAAGGGGCTACGAGCAGTACTTC
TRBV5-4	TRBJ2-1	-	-	CASSLEQGREQFF	TGTGCCAGCAGTTTAGAACAGGGTCGTGAGCAGTTCTTC
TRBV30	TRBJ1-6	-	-	CASLSNSSSYNSPLHF	TGTGCCTCCTTGTCGAACAGCAGCTCCTATAATTCACCCCTCCACTTT
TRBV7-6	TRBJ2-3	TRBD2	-	CASSSGGTSGTRTDTQYF	TGTGCCAGCAGCTCCGGGGGGACTAGCGGGACCCGCACAGATACGCAGTATTTT
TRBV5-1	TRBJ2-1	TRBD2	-	CASFNPPGGSEQFF	TGCGCCAGCTTCAACCCCCCGGGGGGGAGTGAGCAGTTCTTC
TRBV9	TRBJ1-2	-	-	CASSALPAPTGEGYTF	TGTGCCAGCAGCGCCCTGCCTGCTCCGACAGGCGAGGGCTACACCTTC
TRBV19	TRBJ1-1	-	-	CATTPAGATNTEAFF	TGTGCCACAACCCCAGCAGGGGCAACGAACACTGAAGCTTTCTTT
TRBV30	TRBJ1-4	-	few	CAWSVKGLNEKLFF	TGTGCCTGGAGTGTAAAGGGACTAAATGAAAAACTGTTTTTT
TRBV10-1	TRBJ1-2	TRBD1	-	CASSEYRGYGYTF	TGCGCCAGCAGTGAATACAGGGGGTATGGCTACACCTTC
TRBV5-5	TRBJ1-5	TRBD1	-	CASSLGPGTENQPQHF	TGTGCCAGCAGCTTGGGACCCGGGACAGAGAATCAGCCCCAGCATTTT
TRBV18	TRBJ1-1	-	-	CASSPLAGGNTEAFF	TGTGCCAGCTCACCCCTCGCTGGGGGGAACACTGAAGCTTTCTTT
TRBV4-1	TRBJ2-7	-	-	CASSTPQAGYEQYF	TGCGCCAGCAGCACGCCCCAGGCGGGTTACGAGCAGTACTTC
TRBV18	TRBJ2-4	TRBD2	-	CASSAGLGGNIQYF	TGTGCCAGCTCAGCGGGACTAGGGGGAAACATTCAGTACTTC
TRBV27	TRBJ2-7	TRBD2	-	CASSEYGAGGPYEQYF	TGTGCCAGCAGTGAGTACGGGGCGGGAGGGCCCTACGAGCAGTACTTC
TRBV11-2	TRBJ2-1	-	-	CASSRGAANEQFF	TGTGCCAGCAGTCGAGGAGCAGCCAATGAGCAGTTCTTC
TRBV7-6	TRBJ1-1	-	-	CASSPPGENTEAFF	TGTGCCAGCAGTCCTCCAGGGGAAAACACTGAAGCTTTCTTT
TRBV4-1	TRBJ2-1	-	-	CASSPRFERAAYNEQFF	TGCGCCAGCAGCCCCAGGTTCGAGCGGGCCGCCTACAATGAGCAGTTCTTC
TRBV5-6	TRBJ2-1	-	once	CASSFGFERGGNEQFF	TGTGCCAGCAGCTTTGGGTTTGAAAGGGGAGGCAATGAGCAGTTCTTC
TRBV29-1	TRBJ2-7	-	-	CSVLSEGVWYF	TGCAGCGTTCTATCGGAGGGGGTGTGGTACTTC
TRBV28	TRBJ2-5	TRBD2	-	CASSEPGTSGGAPLLQETQYF	TGTGCCAGCAGTGAGCCCGGGACTAGCGGGGGGGCCCCCCTTCTCCAAGAGACCCAGTACTTC
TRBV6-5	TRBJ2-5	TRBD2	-	CASRLAGVGETQYF	TGTGCCAGCAGGCTAGCGGGGGTCGGTGAGACCCAGTACTTC
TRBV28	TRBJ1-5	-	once	CASSLLPPQPQHF	TGTGCCAGCAGTTTATTACCCCCCCAGCCCCAGCATTTT